The 22 T cell receptor beta chains presented below share a single source sample, sequenced in a study of control samples from healthy donors and cancer patients. Some clones are missing from TCRdb's copy, which holds only in-frame ones; the method was immunoSEQ multiplex PCR. The sample contains about 160,000 clones, 90% to 95% of which appear only once. Material: blood. These receptors were collected from a woman aged 40 to 50 in good health.

The chain has TRBV7-2 and TRBJ1-4; possibly TRBD1 for D (5 bases). The CDR3 is 16 residues long. Germline values: CDR1 SGHTA, CDR2 FQGNSA. V lost 0 bases to trimming and J lost 4 bases, with 12 bases between them. CDR3 coding DNA: TGTGCCAGCAGCTTAGCACAGGCCAACGGTAATGAAAAACTGTTTTTT. As protein: CASSLAQANGNEKLFF.

This sequence joins TRBV4-2 and TRBJ1-2; TRBD1 aligns across 7 bases. The CDR3 consists of 15 residues. V shed 2 bases and J 3 bases; nucleotides not matched to a gene: 6. Germline V CDR1 and CDR2: LGHNA, YNFKEQ. The CDR3 here is CASSQPRGRDYGYTF. DNA for the CDR3: TGTGCCAGCAGCCAACCGAGGGGGCGCGACTATGGCTACACCTTC.

The chain joins TRBV28 to TRBJ1-5; D is undetermined. The CDR3 covers 15 residues. V lost 3 bases and J lost 6, with 15 bases in between. Germline CDR1 is MDHEN and CDR2 is SYDVKM. The CDR3 nucleotides read TGTGCCAGCAGTTTTTTCCGACCCAAGGGTCAGCCCCAGCATTTT. This encodes CASSFFRPKGQPQHF.

This clone was observed once. The chain carries TRBV9 and TRBJ1-4; 7 bases line up with TRBD1. Germline CDR1 reads SGDLS; CDR2 reads YYNGEE. The CDR3 is 15 residues long. J gave up 6 bases and V 4 bases, and 9 bases lay outside the gene matches. The CDR3 region is CASSLRDSGDEKLFF. The CDR3 bases are TGTGCCAGCAGCCTGAGGGACAGCGGGGATGAAAAACTGTTTTTT.

This clone was seen just once. The rearrangement links TRBV15 to TRBJ2-5; tentatively, D is TRBD1 (6 bases). Germline CDR1 LNHNV, CDR2 YYDKDF (reference sequence). The CDR3 is 14 amino acids. V dropped 1 base and J dropped 7 bases, with 13 bases sitting between them. DNA for the CDR3: TGTGCCACCAGCAGAGTAGGGCTAGGGGGGACCCAGTACTTC. Translating it yields CATSRVGLGGTQYF.

This chain links TRBV11-1 with TRBJ1-2; D gene ambiguous. Deletions cut 4 bases from V and 5 bases from J, with 8 bases between. The length of the CDR3 is 12 residues. In germline, CDR1 is SGHAT, CDR2 FQDESV (reference sequence). CDR3 nucleotides: TGTGCCAGCAGCTCCTCCTTTTATGGCTACACCTTC. The encoded protein is CASSSSFYGYTF.

The chain recombines TRBV6-2 or TRBV6-3 with TRBJ1-5, with unresolved D. The germline V gene encodes CDR1 MNHEY and CDR2 SVGEGT. The CDR3 length is 12 residues. Trimming removed 5 bases at V and 5 bases at J, with 7 bases between. In nucleotides, the CDR3 is TGTGCCAGCAGTCCCCAATATCAGCCCCAGCATTTT. Translation gives CASSPQYQPQHF.

CDR3 nucleotides: TGCAGCGTTGATCGAGCAACCGGGACTAGCGGTAATGAGCAGTTCTTC. Protein product: CSVDRATGTSGNEQFF. This sequence joins TRBV29-1 and TRBJ2-1; 11 nucleotides match TRBD2. Germline CDR1 SQVTM, CDR2 ANQGSEA. CDR3 length equals 16 residues. V shed 3 bases and J 7 bases; nucleotides not matched to a gene: 11.

The genes are TRBV10-1 and TRBJ2-3; 10 bases fit TRBD2. Germline CDR1 and CDR2: WNHNN and SYGVQD (reference sequence). The trim removed 8 bases at V and 2 bases at J, leaving 4 bases unmatched. The CDR3 runs 14 residues. The CDR3 spells CASEREGLTDTQYF. The CDR3 region has the DNA TGCGCCAGCGAGCGGGAGGGCCTCACAGATACGCAGTATTTT.

This clone was seen a few times. V usage is TRBV21-1 and J usage is TRBJ2-7; the D call of TRBD1 is as the table states it, not checked on the DNA. TRBV21-1 has pseudogene status. This CDR3 spans 16 amino acids. CDR3 nucleotide sequence: TGTGCCAGCAGCTTCATTACCGGGACAGGGGGCTGCGAGCAGTACTTC. Amino acids: CASSFITGTGGCEQYF.

The V call is TRBV2, the J call TRBJ2-7; a weak D match, TRBD1 (6 bases). In germline, CDR1 is SNHLY, CDR2 FYNNEI. This CDR3 has 14 amino acids. Trimming took off 4 bases at V and 1 base at J, with 11 bases between the two ends. CDR3 protein: CASSVFRGSYEQYF. The CDR3 nucleotides are TGTGCCAGCAGTGTATTCAGGGGTTCCTACGAGCAGTACTTC.

This chain connects TRBV3-1 (or the pseudogene TRBV3-2) to TRBJ2-7; 7 positions agree with TRBD2. The CDR3 sequence is 15 residues long. The ends lost 0 bases at V and 3 bases at J; junction bases unmatched: 5. Germline V gene lookup returns CDR1 LGHDT and CDR2 YNNKEL (reference sequence). Written as DNA, the CDR3 is TGTGCCAGCAGCCAAGAGGCGGGAGTCTTCTACGAGCAGTACTTC. It codes for CASSQEAGVFYEQYF.

V and J are TRBV5-4 and TRBJ2-2, with TRBD2 matching 9 bases. Looked up from germline, CDR1 is SGHNT and CDR2 is YYREEE (reference sequence). The CDR3 has 17 amino acids. The J segment lost 0 bases and the V segment lost 4 bases, leaving 7 bases of the junction unmatched. The CDR3 reads CASSPQLAGSNTGELFF. DNA of the CDR3: TGTGCCAGCAGCCCCCAGCTAGCGGGGTCGAACACCGGGGAGCTGTTTTTT.

J is TRBJ1-1 and V is TRBV20-1, with unresolved D. The germline CDR1 and CDR2 sequences are DFQATT and SNEGSKA (reference sequence). The CDR3 length is 11 residues. The ends were cut back, 1 base at V and 10 bases at J, with 10 bases in the middle. CDR3 DNA sequence: TGCAGTGCTAGAGGCCAGGCGGTAGCTTTCTTT. This codes for CSARGQAVAFF.

The chain uses TRBV9 and TRBJ2-1; no definite D call. In germline, CDR1 is SGDLS, CDR2 YYNGEE. The CDR3 runs to 12 residues. Trimming took 1 base from V and 6 from J, leaving 5 bases between them. The CDR3 DNA reads as TGTGCCAGCAGCGTACTAACCAATGAGCAGTTCTTC. It yields the protein CASSVLTNEQFF. Full variable domain (rest looked up from reference TRBV9 and TRBJ2-1): DSGVTQTPKHLITATGQRVTLRCSPRSGDLSVYWYQQSLDQGLQFLIQYYNGEERAKGNILERFSAQQFPDLHSELNLSSLELGDSALYFCASSVLTNEQFFGPGTRLTVL.

V is TRBV6-1 and J is TRBJ2-7; 8 nucleotides match TRBD2. Germline V gives CDR1 MNHNS, CDR2 SASEGT. V was clipped by 3 bases and J by 4 bases; unmatched bases: 11. The CDR3 covers 16 residues. CDR3 sequence: CASSDSGSGRIYEQYF. The CDR3 coding sequence is TGTGCCAGCAGTGATAGTGGGAGCGGGAGAATTTACGAGCAGTACTTC.

The chain uses TRBV27 and TRBJ1-2; D unclear. V gave up 6 bases and J gave up 6 bases, with 8 bases separating them. The germline CDR1 and CDR2 sequences are MNHEY and SMNVEV (reference sequence). This CDR3 comprises 11 residues. The chain's CDR3 is CASRANHGYTF. The DNA of the CDR3 is TGTGCCAGCAGGGCAAACCATGGCTACACCTTC.

The gene calls are TRBV19 and TRBJ1-5; perhaps TRBD1 as D (5 bases). V dropped 4 bases and J dropped 3 bases, with 10 bases sitting between them. This CDR3 is built from 14 residues. Germline V lookup: CDR1 LNHDA, CDR2 SQIVND (reference sequence). The CDR3: CASSKLGDNQPQHF. CDR3 sequence (DNA): TGTGCCAGTAGTAAACTGGGGGACAATCAGCCCCAGCATTTT.

This chain joins TRBV7-9 and TRBJ1-4; the D is unclear. The CDR3 spans 14 residues. CDR1 is SEHNR and CDR2 is FQNEAQ in the germline V gene (reference sequence). The V and J ends lost 1 base and 4 bases respectively, with 7 bases between them. CDR3: CASSLGRVNEKLFF. The CDR3, as DNA: TGTGCCAGCAGCTTAGGACGGGTTAATGAAAAACTGTTTTTT. The variable domain in full, with the rest retrieved from reference TRBV7-9 and TRBJ1-4, is DTGVSQNPRHKITKRGQNVTFRCDPISEHNRLYWYRQTLGQGPEFLTYFQNEAQLEKSRLLSDRFSAERPKGSFSTLEIQRTEQGDSAMYLCASSLGRVNEKLFFGSGTQLSVL.

The V gene is TRBV7-2, the J gene TRBJ1-2; TRBD1 aligns across 7 bases. CDR3 length equals 15 residues. Germline values: CDR1 SGHTA, CDR2 FQGNSA. Trimming at V came to 5 bases and at J to 4 bases, leaving 10 bases not matched to a gene. This chain's CDR3 is CASSIDREWSYGYTF. CDR3 sequence (DNA): TGTGCCAGCAGCATCGACAGGGAATGGAGCTATGGCTACACCTTC. Full variable domain (rest looked up from reference TRBV7-2 and TRBJ1-2): GAGVSQSPSNKVTEKGKDVELRCDPISGHTALYWYRQSLGQGLEFLIYFQGNSAPDKSGLPSDRFSAERTGGSVSTLTIQRTQQEDSAVYLCASSIDREWSYGYTFGSGTRLTVV.

The gene calls are TRBV19 and TRBJ1-6; D is unclear. Germline assignment: CDR1 LNHDA and CDR2 SQIVND (reference sequence). V was trimmed by 1 base and J by 8 bases, leaving 9 bases between them. This CDR3 contains 14 residues. CDR3 nucleotide sequence: TGTGCCAGTAGTATAGGGCGGGTCCATTCACCCCTCCACTTT. It translates to CASSIGRVHSPLHF.

The chain joins TRBV7-8 to TRBJ1-1; possible D gene TRBD1, 6 bases. Germline assignment: CDR1 SGHVS and CDR2 FQNEAQ. The CDR3 is made up of 13 amino acids. Trimming removed 2 bases at V and 6 bases at J, with 10 bases between. The CDR3 nucleotides read TGTGCCAGCAGCTTACCTGGGGGCGCTGAAGCTTTCTTT. The encoded protein is CASSLPGGAEAFF.